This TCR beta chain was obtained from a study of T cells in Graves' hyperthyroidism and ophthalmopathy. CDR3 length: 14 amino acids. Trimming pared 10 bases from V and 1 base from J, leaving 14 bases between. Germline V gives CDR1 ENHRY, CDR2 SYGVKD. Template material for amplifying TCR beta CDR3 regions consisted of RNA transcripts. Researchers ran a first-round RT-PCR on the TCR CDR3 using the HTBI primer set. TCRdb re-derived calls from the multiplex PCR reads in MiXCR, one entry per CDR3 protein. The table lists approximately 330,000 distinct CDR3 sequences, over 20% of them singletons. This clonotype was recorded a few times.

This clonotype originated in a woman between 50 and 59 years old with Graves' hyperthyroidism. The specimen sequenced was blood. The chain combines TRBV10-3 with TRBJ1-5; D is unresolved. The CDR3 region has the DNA TGTGCCACTAACCCAGAGGCAAGCAATCAGCCCCAGCATTTT. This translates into CATNPEASNQPQHF.